The 8 T cell receptor beta chains below come from one sample, sequenced in a study of T cells in localized non-small cell lung cancer. TCRdb keeps only in-frame clones here, not all; method: immunoSEQ multiplex PCR. The sample contains about 37,000 clones, under 95% of which appear only once. The sample in question was peripheral blood mononuclear cells, obtained before any cancer treatment. These receptors were taken from a female donor older than 55 with stage II lung adenocarcinoma.

The chain has TRBV28 and TRBJ1-2; TRBD1 is a possible D gene (6 bases). The CDR3 spans 11 residues. Germline V gene data show CDR1 as MDHEN and CDR2 as SYDVKM. Trimming removed 6 bases from V and 6 bases from J, with 8 bases in between. In nucleotides, the CDR3 is TGTGCCAGCAGGGCAGGGGATGGCTACACCTTC. Protein sequence: CASRAGDGYTF.

The chain couples TRBV28 to TRBJ2-1; D remains ambiguous. The germline CDR1 and CDR2 sequences are MDHEN and SYDVKM. The CDR3 is 14 amino acids. The ends were cut back, 6 bases at V and 5 bases at J, with 14 bases in the middle. In DNA form, the CDR3 reads TGTGCCAGCAGAACATCCGGGCGAGACAATGAGCAGTTCTTC. This codes for CASRTSGRDNEQFF. The complete variable domain, with remaining parts taken from reference TRBV28 and TRBJ2-1, reads DVKVTQSSRYLVKRTGEKVFLECVQDMDHENMFWYRQDPGLGLRLIYFSYDVKMKEKGDIPEGYSVSREKKERFSLILESASTNQTSMYLCASRTSGRDNEQFFGPGTRLTVL.

The rearrangement links TRBV9 to TRBJ1-3, with D tentatively TRBD1 (6 bases). Germline V CDR1 and CDR2: SGDLS, YYNGEE. The CDR3 is 16 residues long. V gave up 3 bases and J gave up 0 bases, with 13 bases separating them. CDR3 sequence reads: CASSATGPSSGNTIYF. CDR3 coding DNA: TGTGCCAGCAGCGCGACAGGTCCCAGCTCTGGAAACACCATATATTTT.

The chain carries TRBV19 and TRBJ1-5, with 11 bases that match TRBD1. Germline values: CDR1 LNHDA, CDR2 SQIVND (reference sequence). This CDR3 is built from 20 residues. V trimming: 5 bases; J trimming: 1 base; junction bases outside the gene matches: 16. CDR3 protein: CASSRGTGGDSDGSNQPQHF. The CDR3 DNA reads as TGTGCCAGTAGTCGGGGGACAGGGGGTGATTCGGATGGGAGCAATCAGCCCCAGCATTTT.

Only one count was recorded for this clone. The chain recombines TRBV5-1 with TRBJ1-2, with D unclear. The CDR3 is made up of 13 amino acids. V was trimmed by 0 bases and J by 1 base, leaving 4 bases between them. Germline V gene sequence: CDR1 SGHRS, CDR2 YFSETQ. In DNA, the CDR3 is TGCGCCAGCAGCTTGGAAGGTAACTATGGCTACACCTTC. Encoded protein: CASSLEGNYGYTF.

The rearrangement joins TRBV6-5 to TRBJ2-7; no definite D call. This CDR3 spans 12 amino acids. CDR1 is MNHEY and CDR2 is SVGAGI in the germline V gene. V was cut by 6 bases and J by 0 bases, with 6 bases left in between. CDR3: CASSRASYEQYF. Written as DNA, the CDR3 is TGTGCCAGCAGCCGGGCCTCCTACGAGCAGTACTTC.

The rearrangement uses TRBV29-1 and TRBJ1-2; 9 nucleotides line up with TRBD1. Germline CDR1 is SQVTM and CDR2 is ANQGSEA. The CDR3 runs to 12 residues. Unmatched junction bases numbered 5, after V lost 4 bases and J lost 8 bases. The CDR3 region is CSVGGQGLGYTF. CDR3 in DNA: TGCAGCGTTGGAGGACAGGGGTTAGGCTACACCTTC.

A single count supports this clone. This chain's CDR3 is CASRKGQNSGANVLTF. The CDR3 nucleotides read TGTGCCAGCAGAAAAGGACAAAACTCTGGGGCCAACGTCCTGACTTTC. The chain carries TRBV11-2 and TRBJ2-6; D might be TRBD1 (5 bases). Trimming removed 6 bases at V and 0 bases at J, with 12 bases between. The CDR3 totals 16 residues. Germline assignment: CDR1 SGHAT and CDR2 FQNNGV. Looking up the rest from reference TRBV11-2 and TRBJ2-6 gives the full variable domain: EAGVAQSPRYKIIEKRQSVAFWCNPISGHATLYWYQQILGQGPKLLIQFQNNGVVDDSQLPKDRFSAERLKGVDSTLKIQPAKLEDSAVYLCASRKGQNSGANVLTFGAGSRLTVL.